Below, one T cell receptor (beta chain) is given with its context. The entry originates in a study of blood T cell repertoires in COVID-19. Germline CDR1 ENHRY, CDR2 SYGVKD. The CDR3 length is 16 residues. The V gene end was trimmed by 0 bases and the J gene end by 4 bases; junction bases not matched to a gene: 7. Libraries were prepared by immunoSEQ multiplex PCR; TCRdb keeps only in-frame clonotypes and omits some of them. The data show over 85,000 clones, about 88% seen once. This TCR derives from a woman aged 80 or over with acute or convalescent COVID-19. The chain combines TRBV10-3 with TRBJ1-2, with 8 bases aligning to TRBD1. Input material: peripheral blood. The CDR3 DNA sequence: TGTGCCATCAGTGAGTCCCGACAGGGGACTACCTATGGCTACACCTTC. This gives the protein CAISESRQGTTYGYTF.